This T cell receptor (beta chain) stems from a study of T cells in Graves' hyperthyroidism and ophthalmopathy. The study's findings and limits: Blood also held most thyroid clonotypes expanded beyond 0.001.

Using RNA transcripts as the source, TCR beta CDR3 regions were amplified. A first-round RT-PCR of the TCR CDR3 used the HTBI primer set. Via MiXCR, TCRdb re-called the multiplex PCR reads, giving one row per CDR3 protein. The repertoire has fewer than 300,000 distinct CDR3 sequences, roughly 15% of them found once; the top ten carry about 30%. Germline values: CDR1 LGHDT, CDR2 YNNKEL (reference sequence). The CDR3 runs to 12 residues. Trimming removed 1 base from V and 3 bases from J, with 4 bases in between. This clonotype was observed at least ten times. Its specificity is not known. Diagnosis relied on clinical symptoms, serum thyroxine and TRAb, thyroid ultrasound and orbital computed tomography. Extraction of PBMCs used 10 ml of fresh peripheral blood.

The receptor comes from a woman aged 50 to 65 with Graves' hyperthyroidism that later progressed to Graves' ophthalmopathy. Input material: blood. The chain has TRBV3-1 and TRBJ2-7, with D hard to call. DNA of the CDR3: TGTGCCAGCAGCCAAGCCTACTACGAGCAGTACTTC. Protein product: CASSQAYYEQYF.